This paragraph covers one T cell receptor beta chain sequence. The data originate from a study of technical replicates of blood from several donors. The length of the CDR3 is 15 residues. V shed 1 base and J 2 bases; nucleotides not matched to a gene: 4. Germline V gene data show CDR1 as SGHKS and CDR2 as YYEKEE (reference sequence). Profiled with immunoSEQ multiplex PCR; TCRdb holds only in-frame clones, not every one. Altogether tens of thousands of clones are present, around 97% being singletons, with the ten largest covering 0.15% to 0.2%. The source is a human donor in good health. The genes are TRBV5-5 and TRBJ2-7; 9 bases match TRBD2. The specimen was T cells isolated from PBMCs. CDR3 bases: TGTGCCAGCAGCTTGCGGCCTAGCGGGGCCTACGAGCAGTACTTC. It translates to CASSLRPSGAYEQYF.